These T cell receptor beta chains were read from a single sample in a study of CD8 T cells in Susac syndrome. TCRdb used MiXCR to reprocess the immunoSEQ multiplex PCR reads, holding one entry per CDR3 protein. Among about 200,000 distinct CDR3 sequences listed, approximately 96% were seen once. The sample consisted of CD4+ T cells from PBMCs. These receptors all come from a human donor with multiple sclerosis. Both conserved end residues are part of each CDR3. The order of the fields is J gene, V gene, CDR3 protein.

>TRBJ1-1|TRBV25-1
CASSETGENTEAFF
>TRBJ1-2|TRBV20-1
CSARQAQDYGYTF
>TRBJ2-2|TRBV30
CAWGEGAEGVSTGELFF
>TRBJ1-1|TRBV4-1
CASSQDPGRVTEAFF
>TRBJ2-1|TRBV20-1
CSASRLGWSYNEQFF
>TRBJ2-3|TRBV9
CASSLGHFEADTQYF
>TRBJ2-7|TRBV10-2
CASSEYWRTSASYEQYF
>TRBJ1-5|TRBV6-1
CASSVTEDRLPHF
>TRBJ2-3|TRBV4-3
CASSQDRTGLDTQYF
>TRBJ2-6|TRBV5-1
CASSRPGRGANVLTF
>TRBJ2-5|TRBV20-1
CSAIGTSGDGPQYF
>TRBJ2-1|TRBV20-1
CSAPDRAGDEQFF
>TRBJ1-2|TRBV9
CASSVTNRPYGYTF
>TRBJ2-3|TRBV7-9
CASSPPGQGGRGDTQYF
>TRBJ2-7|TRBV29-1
CSVSQGVNEQYF
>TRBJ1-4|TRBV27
CASGSGRRFNEKLFF
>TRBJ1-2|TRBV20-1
CSVGSPGGYTF